These 13 T cell receptor beta chains were all obtained from the same sample, sequenced in a study of T cells in Graves' hyperthyroidism and ophthalmopathy. Amplified TCR beta CDR3 regions derived from RNA transcripts. The HTBI primer set was used in a first-round RT-PCR of the TCR CDR3. Using its own MiXCR run on the multiplex PCR reads, TCRdb lists one record per CDR3 protein. Of about 300,000 distinct CDR3 sequences in the sample, roughly 19% were seen once. Input material: blood. The receptors originated from a man between 50 and 59 years old with Graves' ophthalmopathy.

This rearrangement joins TRBV10-3 to TRBJ2-1; 8 nucleotides match TRBD2. Germline V gene lookup returns CDR1 ENHRY and CDR2 SYGVKD. There are 15 residues in the CDR3. With V trimmed by 3 bases and J by 5 bases, 6 bases remained unmatched. The CDR3 spells CAISDRVAGNNEQFF. CDR3 bases: TGTGCCATCAGTGATAGGGTAGCGGGGAACAATGAGCAGTTCTTC.

This clonotype has only a few counts. The genes are TRBV20-1 and TRBJ2-5; D tentatively reads TRBD1 or TRBD2 (5 bases each). This CDR3 comprises 14 residues. CDR1 DFQATT and CDR2 SNEGSKA come from the germline V gene (reference sequence). The germline V and J ends were trimmed by 4 bases and 1 base, with 13 bases remaining between them. The CDR3 reads CSATTPGPQETQYF. DNA of the CDR3: TGCAGTGCTACCACACCGGGACCCCAAGAGACCCAGTACTTC.

The rearrangement joins TRBV20-1 to TRBJ1-6; no firm D call. Per germline, CDR1 DFQATT and CDR2 SNEGSKA (reference sequence). This CDR3 is 14 amino acids long. Trimming pared 5 bases from V and 5 bases from J, leaving 13 bases between. The CDR3 coding sequence is TGCAGTGCTCCGGGCCAGACCGATAATTCACCCCTCCACTTT. This encodes CSAPGQTDNSPLHF.

This clonotype was recorded at least ten times. The rearrangement joins TRBV5-1 to TRBJ2-7; 7 positions agree with TRBD2. Trimming at V came to 5 bases and at J to 3 bases, leaving 8 bases not matched to a gene. The CDR3 length is 14 residues. In germline, CDR1 is SGHRS, CDR2 YFSETQ. This chain's CDR3 is CASSLTSSHYEQYF. The CDR3 DNA reads TGCGCCAGCAGTTTGACTAGCAGTCACTACGAGCAGTACTTC.

This chain connects TRBV11-2 to TRBJ2-5; 7 bases are a match to TRBD2. V was clipped by 6 bases and J by 5 bases; unmatched bases: 9. The germline V gene encodes CDR1 SGHAT and CDR2 FQNNGV. CDR3 length equals 14 residues. CDR3 DNA: TGTGCCAGCAGACGATACTGGGGGGGGGAGACCCAGTACTTC. It is translated as CASRRYWGGETQYF.

V usage is TRBV4-1 and J usage is TRBJ2-1, with 9 bases matching TRBD2. Germline V gives CDR1 MGHRA, CDR2 YSYEKL. Germline trimming cut 0 bases from V and 4 bases from J; bases unmatched to any gene: 19. This CDR3 contains 21 residues. The CDR3 is CASSQEFSGSPLLRGYNEQFF. The DNA of the CDR3 is TGCGCCAGCAGCCAAGAATTTAGCGGGAGTCCCCTTCTCCGTGGGTACAATGAGCAGTTCTTC.

This clonotype was counted ten times or more. The chain is built from TRBV11-2 and TRBJ2-2, with 9 bases fitting TRBD2. J was trimmed by 5 bases and V by 5 bases; bases with no gene match: 9. There are 16 residues in the CDR3. Germline CDR1 reads SGHAT; CDR2 reads FQNNGV. The CDR3: CASSPRGSGSTGELFF. CDR3 nucleotides: TGTGCCAGCAGCCCCCGGGGTAGCGGGAGTACCGGGGAGCTGTTTTTT.

Only a few counts were recorded for this clonotype. V and J are TRBV3-1 and TRBJ2-4; 8 bases are a match to TRBD2. The CDR3 covers 16 residues. Unmatched junction bases numbered 12, after V lost 3 bases and J lost 8 bases. From germline, CDR1 is LGHDT and CDR2 YNNKEL (reference sequence). CDR3 sequence (DNA): TGTGCCAGCAGCCAGGCCCCGGGACTAGGTACCGACATTCAGTACTTC. Its protein is CASSQAPGLGTDIQYF.

This clonotype was counted at least ten times. The V and J genes are TRBV28 and TRBJ2-7; 9 bases are shared with TRBD2. V shed 9 bases, J shed 4 bases, and the junction held 13 bases outside the gene matches. This CDR3 is 15 amino acids long. The germline CDR1 and CDR2 sequences are MDHEN and SYDVKM. This CDR3 reads CASYPPGTSRYEQYF. As DNA, the CDR3 is TGTGCCAGTTATCCCCCCGGGACTAGCAGATACGAGCAGTACTTC.

The sample holds a few counts of this clonotype. The gene calls are TRBV6-1 and TRBJ1-3; perhaps TRBD1 as D (5 bases). CDR1 and CDR2 (germline): MNHNS, SASEGT. CDR3 size: 14 residues. Trimming pared 7 bases from V and 2 bases from J, leaving 12 bases between. This chain's CDR3 is CASMGQKPGNTIYF. CDR3 coding DNA: TGTGCCAGCATGGGGCAGAAGCCTGGAAACACCATATATTTT.

The chain recombines TRBV3-1 with TRBJ2-3; D might be TRBD2 (6 bases). This CDR3 contains 16 residues. Trimming took 0 bases from V and 0 from J, leaving 10 bases between them. CDR1 is LGHDT, CDR2 YNNKEL, per germline (reference sequence). The CDR3 is CASSQDLGTSTDTQYF. The CDR3 nucleotides are TGTGCCAGCAGCCAAGATTTGGGGACTAGCACAGATACGCAGTATTTT.

This clonotype appeared a few times. The V and J genes are TRBV7-9 and TRBJ2-5; possible D gene TRBD2, 6 bases. Trimming stripped 5 bases from V and 1 base from J, with 14 bases between. The CDR3 is made up of 15 amino acids. The germline V gene has CDR1 SEHNR and CDR2 FQNEAQ (reference sequence). The CDR3 loop is CASSLRSGFQETQYF. CDR3 coding DNA: TGTGCCAGCAGCCTAAGGAGCGGGTTCCAAGAGACCCAGTACTTC.

The genes are TRBV7-8 and TRBJ2-5; 11 bases agree with TRBD2. In germline, CDR1 is SGHVS, CDR2 FQNEAQ. This CDR3 region has 16 residues. The V and J ends lost 2 bases and 5 bases, in that order; junction bases with no gene match: 7. CDR3: CASSLNSGGAGETQYF. CDR3 in DNA: TGTGCCAGCAGCTTAAATAGCGGGGGGGCCGGGGAGACCCAGTACTTC.